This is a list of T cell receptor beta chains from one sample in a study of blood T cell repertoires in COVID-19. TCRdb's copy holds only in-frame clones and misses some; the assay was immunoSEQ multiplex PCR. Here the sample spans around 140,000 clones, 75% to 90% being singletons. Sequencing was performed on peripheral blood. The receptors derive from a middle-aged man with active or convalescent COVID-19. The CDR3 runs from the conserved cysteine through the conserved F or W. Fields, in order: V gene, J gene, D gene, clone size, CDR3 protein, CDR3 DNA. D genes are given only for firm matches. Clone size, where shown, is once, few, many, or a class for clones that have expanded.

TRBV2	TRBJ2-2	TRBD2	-	CASTVAGGAGELFF	TGTGCCAGCACGGTAGCGGGAGGGGCCGGGGAGCTGTTTTTT
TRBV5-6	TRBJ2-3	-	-	CASSLTQGIRNTDTQYF	TGTGCCAGCAGTTTGACGCAGGGTATAAGAAACACAGATACGCAGTATTTT
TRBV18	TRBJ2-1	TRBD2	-	CASSPPRGSYNEQFF	TGTGCCAGCTCACCACCGCGCGGGAGCTACAATGAGCAGTTCTTC
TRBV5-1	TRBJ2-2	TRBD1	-	CASSPRQGRNTGELFF	TGCGCCAGCAGCCCGCGACAGGGAAGGAACACCGGGGAGCTGTTTTTT
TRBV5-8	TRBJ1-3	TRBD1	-	CASSVTGTASSGNTIYF	TGTGCCAGCAGCGTTACCGGGACAGCCTCCTCTGGAAACACCATATATTTT
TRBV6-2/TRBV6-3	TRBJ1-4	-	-	CASSYEREREKLFF	TGTGCCAGCAGTTACGAAAGGGAGCGGGAAAAACTGTTTTTT
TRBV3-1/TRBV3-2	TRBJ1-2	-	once	CASSQVGREGYTF	TGTGCCAGCAGCCAAGTTGGCAGGGAAGGCTACACCTTC
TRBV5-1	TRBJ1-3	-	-	CASSSNTGNTIYF	TGCGCCAGCAGCTCCAACACTGGAAACACCATATATTTT
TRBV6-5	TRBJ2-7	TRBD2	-	CASSSVAGLYEQYF	TGTGCCAGCAGTTCGGTAGCGGGATTATACGAGCAGTACTTC
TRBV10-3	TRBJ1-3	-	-	CAISVSRLPSSGNTIYF	TGTGCCATCAGTGTAAGCAGACTTCCGAGCTCTGGAAACACCATATATTTT
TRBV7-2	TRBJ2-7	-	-	CASSYRETYEQYF	TGTGCCAGCAGCTACCGAGAGACCTACGAGCAGTACTTC
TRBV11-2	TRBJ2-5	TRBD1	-	CASSLPQGFQETQYF	TGTGCCAGCAGCCTCCCACAGGGGTTCCAAGAGACCCAGTACTTC
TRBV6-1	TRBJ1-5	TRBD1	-	CASSDRVGQGTRPQHF	TGTGCCAGCAGTGACCGGGTAGGACAGGGCACGAGGCCCCAGCATTTT
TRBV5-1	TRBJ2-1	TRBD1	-	CASRPDRGYHYNEQFF	TGCGCCAGCAGGCCCGACAGGGGTTATCACTACAATGAGCAGTTCTTC
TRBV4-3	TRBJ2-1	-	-	CASSQDRQEFNEQFF	TGCGCCAGCAGCCAAGATCGACAGGAGTTCAATGAGCAGTTCTTC
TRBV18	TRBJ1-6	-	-	CASSLSQGTYSSYNSPLHF	TGTGCCAGCTCACTATCTCAGGGGACATATAGCTCCTATAATTCACCCCTCCACTTT
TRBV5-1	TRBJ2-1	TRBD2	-	CASSREGRNEQFF	TGCGCCAGCAGTCGGGAGGGCCGTAATGAGCAGTTCTTC
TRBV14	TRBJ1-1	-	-	CASRVVEGSLFF	TGTGCCAGCAGAGTTGTGGAGGGTTCTCTTTTCTTT
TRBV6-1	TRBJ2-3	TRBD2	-	CAGSGGSTDTQYF	TGTGCCGGGAGCGGGGGTAGCACAGATACGCAGTATTTT
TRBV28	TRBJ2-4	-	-	CASSPIRGSAKNIQYF	TGTGCCAGCAGCCCTATCAGGGGATCAGCCAAAAACATTCAGTACTTC
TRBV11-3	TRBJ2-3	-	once	CASSLRDSADTQYF	TGTGCCAGCAGCTTAAGGGACTCAGCAGATACGCAGTATTTT
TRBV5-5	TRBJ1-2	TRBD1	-	CASTAQGGGYTF	TGTGCCAGCACCGCACAGGGGGGAGGCTACACCTTC
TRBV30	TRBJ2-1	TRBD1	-	CAWSGQGSSYNEQFF	TGTGCCTGGAGTGGACAGGGGAGCTCCTACAATGAGCAGTTCTTC